This passage covers 10 T cell receptor beta chains from one sample sequenced in a study of blood T cells in healthy people across ages. The use of a sample-barcoded 5' primer and a J-beta primer mix characterized a second PCR of about 7 to 12 cycles. MiXCR was run by TCRdb on the 5' RACE reads, yielding one entry per CDR3 protein. The table records hundreds of thousands of distinct CDR3 sequences, under 55% of them present only once. The source material was blood. The source of these receptors is a man in his 60s in good health.

This chain connects TRBV6-1 to TRBJ1-5, with D possibly being TRBD1 (6 bases). Germline V lookup: CDR1 MNHNS, CDR2 SASEGT. There are 15 residues in the CDR3. V dropped 6 bases and J dropped 2 bases, with 14 bases sitting between them. In nucleotides, the CDR3 is TGTGCCAGCAGCGGCGAGGGGGTTGGCAATCAGCCCCAGCATTTT. Amino acid sequence: CASSGEGVGNQPQHF.

The chain combines TRBV6-5 with TRBJ2-1, with D perhaps matching TRBD2 (5 bases). Germline-derived CDR1 and CDR2 are MNHEY and SVGAGI. Trimming left V 5 bases short and J 1 base short, with 12 bases between. The CDR3 covers 15 residues. The CDR3 nucleotides are TGTGCCAGCAGTACCCGCGGGCTGTCCTACAATGAGCAGTTCTTC. Protein sequence: CASSTRGLSYNEQFF.

The gene calls are TRBV3-1 and TRBJ2-7, with D perhaps TRBD2 (6 bases). V was shortened by 0 bases and J by 1 base, with 16 bases between the two germline ends. From germline, CDR1 is LGHDT and CDR2 YNNKEL (reference sequence). This CDR3 has 17 residues. The CDR3 region has the DNA TGTGCCAGCAGCCAAGAAATGGAGGGTTTCGTATCCTACGAGCAGTACTTC. As protein: CASSQEMEGFVSYEQYF.

This sequence joins TRBV7-6 and TRBJ1-2, with D uncertain. Trimming removed 2 bases from V and 3 bases from J, with 16 bases in between. Germline V CDR1 and CDR2: SGHVS, FNYEAQ. The CDR3 runs 16 residues. The DNA of the CDR3 is TGTGCCAGCAGCTTAAGTGCGCGGTCATGGGACTATGGCTACACCTTC. Translating gives CASSLSARSWDYGYTF.

This chain joins TRBV5-6 and TRBJ2-7; perhaps TRBD1 as D (6 bases). The CDR3 contains 11 residues. V was clipped by 3 bases and J by 10 bases, with 11 bases between them. Germline V lookup: CDR1 SGHDT, CDR2 YYEEEE. The CDR3 coding sequence is TGTGCCAGCAGCTATCGACAGGCCCAGTACTTC. It specifies CASSYRQAQYF.

There are a few counts of this clonotype. The CDR3 reads CSVEDPRTGSYEQYF. CDR3 in DNA: TGCAGCGTTGAAGATCCCAGGACAGGTTCCTACGAGCAGTACTTC. The chain combines TRBV29-1 with TRBJ2-7; 7 bases are shared with TRBD1. CDR1 and CDR2 (germline): SQVTM, ANQGSEA. The CDR3 consists of 15 residues. The junction had 6 bases not matched to a gene; V was cut back by 0 bases and J by 1 base.

In its sample, this clonotype was seen a few times. The chain has TRBV5-1 and TRBJ2-7; D possibly corresponds to TRBD1 (5 bases). The CDR3 runs to 15 residues. Deletions cut 0 bases from V and 2 bases from J, with 12 bases between. Germline values: CDR1 SGHRS, CDR2 YFSETQ. The DNA for the CDR3 is TGCGCCAGCAGCTTGGCAGGGTCGGCTACCTACGAGCAGTACTTC. Its translation: CASSLAGSATYEQYF.

Note on this clonotype: Germline is not matched at one junction end, which may reflect a read error. The genes are TRBV6-1 and TRBJ2-7; 9 positions match TRBD1. Germline V gene lookup returns CDR1 MNHNS and CDR2 SASEGT. This CDR3 is 15 amino acids long. The CDR3 reads CAGRESGTGSYEQYF. For the CDR3, the DNA is TGTGCCGGCAGAGAGTCCGGGACAGGGTCCTACGAGCAGTACTTC.

This chain uses TRBV7-2 with TRBJ2-5, with D perhaps matching TRBD2 (7 bases). The V end lost 1 base, the J end lost 7 bases, and 16 bases lay between the germline ends. The germline V gene encodes CDR1 SGHTA and CDR2 FQGNSA. The CDR3 is made up of 15 amino acids. The CDR3 region is CASSLGGGRGGTQYF. As DNA, the CDR3 is TGTGCCAGCAGCTTAGGGGGGGGGCGCGGGGGGACCCAGTACTTC. Full variable domain (missing parts from reference TRBV7-2 and TRBJ2-5): GAGVSQSPSNKVTEKGKDVELRCDPISGHTALYWYRQSLGQGLEFLIYFQGNSAPDKSGLPSDRFSAERTGGSVSTLTIQRTQQEDSAVYLCASSLGGGRGGTQYFGPGTRLLVL.

The chain links TRBV5-1 to TRBJ2-5; D unresolved. Germline lookup yields CDR1 SGHRS and CDR2 YFSETQ. This CDR3 contains 15 residues. Trimming took 0 bases from V and 5 from J, leaving 14 bases between them. The CDR3 loop reads CASSLAEVLPETQYF. CDR3 DNA sequence: TGCGCCAGCAGCTTGGCCGAGGTATTGCCGGAGACCCAGTACTTC.